The 27 T cell receptor beta chains reported below all come from one sample, sequenced in a study of blood T cell repertoires in COVID-19. Libraries were prepared by immunoSEQ multiplex PCR; TCRdb keeps only in-frame clonotypes and omits some of them. In the table there are 110,000 to 150,000 clones, more than 75% of which are singletons. The sequencing input was peripheral blood. The source of these receptors is a man aged 80 or over with acute or convalescent COVID-19.

The CDR3 DNA sequence: TGCGCCAGCAGCCGTCAGGGCTATGGCTACACCTTC. Its protein is CASSRQGYGYTF. The chain has TRBV4-3 and TRBJ1-2, with D perhaps matching TRBD1 (5 bases). Germline V gives CDR1 LGHNA, CDR2 YSLEER. The CDR3 covers 12 residues. The V end lost 4 bases, the J end lost 4 bases, and 7 bases lay between the germline ends.

This clone showed up just a few times. This chain connects TRBV7-2 to TRBJ2-7; 10 bases map to TRBD1. The CDR3 extends over 13 amino acids. V shed 4 bases and J 5 bases; nucleotides not matched to a gene: 2. CDR1 SGHTA and CDR2 FQGNSA come from the germline V gene. As DNA, the CDR3 is TGTGCCAGCAGCTCGGACAGGGGGAACGAGCAGTACTTC. This sequence encodes CASSSDRGNEQYF.

This clone was picked up a small number of times. The chain links TRBV28 to TRBJ1-4; no firm D call. The CDR3 totals 14 residues. The V gene lost 6 bases and the J gene lost 1 base, with 9 bases spanning the gap. The germline V gene has CDR1 MDHEN and CDR2 SYDVKM. CDR3 coding DNA: TGTGCCAGCAGCCAAGGAGGAACTAATGAAAAACTGTTTTTT. Its protein product is CASSQGGTNEKLFF. The entire variable domain, with the rest obtained from reference TRBV28 and TRBJ1-4, is as follows: DVKVTQSSRYLVKRTGEKVFLECVQDMDHENMFWYRQDPGLGLRLIYFSYDVKMKEKGDIPEGYSVSREKKERFSLILESASTNQTSMYLCASSQGGTNEKLFFGSGTQLSVL.

The J gene is TRBJ1-1, the V gene TRBV19, with 7 bases that match TRBD1. The CDR3 consists of 16 residues. V shed 11 bases and J 0 bases; nucleotides not matched to a gene: 15. Germline values: CDR1 LNHDA, CDR2 SQIVND (reference sequence). This CDR3 is CACFPPGQRMNTEAFF. DNA for the CDR3: TGTGCCTGTTTTCCGCCGGGACAGAGGATGAACACTGAAGCTTTCTTT.

The chain couples TRBV12-3 or TRBV12-4 to TRBJ2-7, with D tentatively TRBD2 (5 bases). CDR3 length: 12 amino acids. V was trimmed by 5 bases and J by 2 bases, leaving 7 bases between them. CDR3 region: CASSPGAYEQYF. CDR3 in DNA: TGTGCCAGCAGTCCCGGGGCCTACGAGCAGTACTTC.

The chain recombines TRBV3-1 (or the pseudogene TRBV3-2) with TRBJ2-5, with TRBD2 matching over 10 bases. Germline V gives CDR1 LGHDT, CDR2 YNNKEL (reference sequence). The V and J ends lost 0 bases and 9 bases, in that order; junction bases with no gene match: 4. The CDR3 extends over 14 amino acids. The DNA for the CDR3 is TGTGCCAGCAGCCAAGATTCTAGCGGGAGAGCCCAGTACTTC. Amino acids: CASSQDSSGRAQYF.

The chain employs TRBV3-1 (or the pseudogene TRBV3-2) and TRBJ2-7, with no clear D. CDR1 LGHDT and CDR2 YNNKEL come from the germline V gene (reference sequence). Trimming took 4 bases from V and 1 from J, leaving 5 bases between them. This CDR3 has 12 residues. The CDR3 DNA is TGTGCCAGCAGCCTCGGGTCCTACGAGCAGTACTTC. It yields the protein CASSLGSYEQYF.

CDR3 bases: TGTGCCAGTAGCAGATTGACAGGGGGCAGCGAGCAGTACTTC. Its protein is CASSRLTGGSEQYF. The rearrangement links TRBV19 to TRBJ2-7; 10 bases fit TRBD1. Germline CDR1 is LNHDA and CDR2 is SQIVND (reference sequence). The CDR3 runs 14 residues. The ends lost 6 bases at V and 6 bases at J; junction bases unmatched: 8.

The genes are TRBV13 and TRBJ2-3; 7 bases map to TRBD2. Germline loops: CDR1 PRHDT, CDR2 FYEKMQ (reference sequence). CDR3 length: 14 residues. Trimming at V came to 5 bases and at J to 4 bases, leaving 6 bases not matched to a gene. As DNA, the CDR3 is TGTGCCAGCAGCATCCGGACTAGTGCAGATACGCAGTATTTT. Protein: CASSIRTSADTQYF. Combining the CDR3 with reference TRBV13 and TRBJ2-3 gives the whole variable domain AAGVIQSPRHLIKEKRETATLKCYPIPRHDTVYWYQQGPGQDPQFLISFYEKMQSDKGSIPDRFSAQQFSDYHSELNMSSLELGDSALYFCASSIRTSADTQYFGPGTRLTVL.

The CDR3 bases are TGCGCCAGCAGCTTGGAGGGGCCCGCCTATGGCTATGGCTACACCTTC. Protein: CASSLEGPAYGYGYTF. The chain carries TRBV5-1 and TRBJ1-2, with D possibly TRBD1 on 5 matching bases. This CDR3 comprises 16 residues. V gave up 0 bases and J gave up 4 bases, with 16 bases separating them. CDR1 and CDR2 from the germline V gene are SGHRS and YFSETQ. The complete variable domain, with remaining parts taken from reference TRBV5-1 and TRBJ1-2, reads KAGVTQTPRYLIKTRGQQVTLSCSPISGHRSVSWYQQTPGQGLQFLFEYFSETQRNKGNFPGRFSGRQFSNSRSEMNVSTLELGDSALYLCASSLEGPAYGYGYTFGSGTRLTVV.

The chain links TRBV7-8 to TRBJ2-1, with D perhaps matching TRBD2 (5 bases). V lost 1 base, J lost 3 bases, and 13 bases lay in between. Germline V gene lookup returns CDR1 SGHVS and CDR2 FQNEAQ. The CDR3 is 16 amino acids. CDR3 in amino acids: CASSLGPREIYNEQFF. CDR3 coding DNA: TGTGCCAGCAGCTTAGGGCCACGGGAAATCTACAATGAGCAGTTCTTC.

A single count supports this clone. The rearrangement links TRBV5-4 to TRBJ1-2; 10 bases fit TRBD1. CDR1 is SGHNT, CDR2 YYREEE, per germline (reference sequence). The length of the CDR3 is 15 residues. With 2 bases clipped from V and 4 bases from J, the junction kept 5 bases outside the gene matches. CDR3 sequence: CASSFGQGVGYGYTF. As DNA, the CDR3 is TGTGCCAGCAGCTTTGGACAGGGGGTGGGCTATGGCTACACCTTC.

The chain employs TRBV28 and TRBJ2-5, with TRBD2 matching over 7 bases. Trimming removed 5 bases from V and 4 bases from J; junction bases left unmatched: 7. The length of the CDR3 is 14 residues. CDR1 is MDHEN and CDR2 is SYDVKM in the germline V gene. CDR3 nucleotides: TGTGCCAGCAGTCCCTGGGGGGGGACAGAGACCCAGTACTTC. Translating gives CASSPWGGTETQYF.

The gene calls are TRBV5-6 and TRBJ1-1; TRBD1 might be the D (6 bases). This CDR3 has 14 amino acids. V was cut by 2 bases and J by 5 bases, with 13 bases left in between. The V gene's germline CDR1 is SGHDT and CDR2 YYEEEE. CDR3 DNA: TGTGCCAGCAGCTTAGGGGGTCTCGGGACTGAAGCTTTCTTT. This encodes CASSLGGLGTEAFF.

The rearrangement joins TRBV28 to TRBJ1-5, with 11 bases aligning to TRBD1. Germline CDR1 and CDR2: MDHEN and SYDVKM. The ends lost 2 bases at V and 4 bases at J; junction bases unmatched: 7. The CDR3 consists of 17 residues. The CDR3, as DNA: TGTGCCAGCAGTTTAGTAGGACAGGGGGCCCTTAATCAGCCCCAGCATTTT. Translation gives CASSLVGQGALNQPQHF.

This clone occurred once. V usage is TRBV19 and J usage is TRBJ1-5, with D uncertain. Between the trimmed V and J ends, which lost 4 bases and 0 bases, there was a span of 10 bases. This CDR3 comprises 15 residues. The germline CDR1 and CDR2 sequences are LNHDA and SQIVND (reference sequence). The CDR3 region has the DNA TGTGCCAGTAGTAAGGAAGCGTATAGCAATCAGCCCCAGCATTTT. It codes for CASSKEAYSNQPQHF. Based on the CDR3 plus reference TRBV19 and TRBJ1-5, the full variable domain is DGGITQSPKYLFRKEGQNVTLSCEQNLNHDAMYWYRQDPGQGLRLIYYSQIVNDFQKGDIAEGYSVSREKKESFPLTVTSAQKNPTAFYLCASSKEAYSNQPQHFGDGTRLSIL.

The chain combines TRBV5-5 with TRBJ2-2; D is ambiguous. Deletions cut 2 bases from V and 3 bases from J, with 11 bases between. The CDR3 runs to 15 residues. Germline lookup yields CDR1 SGHKS and CDR2 YYEKEE (reference sequence). CDR3 amino acids: CASSLSSIYTGELFF. CDR3 DNA sequence: TGTGCCAGCAGCTTAAGTAGTATTTACACCGGGGAGCTGTTTTTT.

As regards this clone: The sample has other DNA sequences that encode this CDR3 too. This chain links TRBV7-3 with TRBJ2-2, with no clear D. There are 13 residues in the CDR3. Germline-derived CDR1 and CDR2 are SGHTA and FQGTGA. V lost 2 bases and J lost 6, with 7 bases in between. In DNA form, the CDR3 reads TGTGCCAGCAGCTTATCGGTTGCCGGGGAGCTGTTTTTT. Its protein is CASSLSVAGELFF. The full variable domain, with the rest looked up from reference TRBV7-3 and TRBJ2-2, is GAGVSQTPSNKVTEKGKYVELRCDPISGHTALYWYRQSLGQGPEFLIYFQGTGAADDSGLPNDRFFAVRPEGSVSTLKIQRTERGDSAVYLCASSLSVAGELFFGEGSRLTVL.

The CDR3 DNA reads TGTGCCAGCAGTTTAGTGTCAGGGTGGGGAAAATACGAGCAGTACTTC. It codes for CASSLVSGWGKYEQYF. The rearrangement links TRBV28 to TRBJ2-7, with a tentative D call TRBD1 (5 bases). Germline CDR1 MDHEN, CDR2 SYDVKM. The CDR3 has 16 residues. Trimming removed 2 bases at V and 4 bases at J, with 18 bases between. The entire variable domain, with the rest obtained from reference TRBV28 and TRBJ2-7, is as follows: DVKVTQSSRYLVKRTGEKVFLECVQDMDHENMFWYRQDPGLGLRLIYFSYDVKMKEKGDIPEGYSVSREKKERFSLILESASTNQTSMYLCASSLVSGWGKYEQYFGPGTRLTVT.

V usage is TRBV28 and J usage is TRBJ1-3, with D maybe TRBD1 (5 bases). V was pared by 8 bases and J by 1 base, with 18 bases between. This CDR3 contains 16 residues. Germline CDR1 reads MDHEN; CDR2 reads SYDVKM. The CDR3 reads CASSVLGGYSGNTIYF. CDR3 nucleotide sequence: TGTGCCAGCTCCGTCTTGGGGGGGTATTCTGGAAACACCATATATTTT.

The chain couples TRBV18 to TRBJ1-5, with D perhaps matching TRBD1 (6 bases). The V gene lost 3 bases and the J gene lost 2 bases, with 14 bases spanning the gap. The CDR3 consists of 16 residues. The germline V gene encodes CDR1 KGHSH and CDR2 LQKENI. For the CDR3, the DNA is TGTGCCAGCTCACCCGTAGGCGGGGGCGGCAATCAGCCCCAGCATTTT. Amino acids: CASSPVGGGGNQPQHF.

This clone was seen a handful of times. DNA for the CDR3: TGTGCCAGCAGCTTAGTAGAACAGGGGGCGTACGAGCAGTACTTC. Encoded protein: CASSLVEQGAYEQYF. The V gene is TRBV11-2, the J gene TRBJ2-7; 9 bases are a match to TRBD1. The CDR3 runs 15 residues. V dropped 1 base and J dropped 4; count of bases not matched to a gene: 5. Germline V gene data show CDR1 as SGHAT and CDR2 as FQNNGV. Complete variable domain (other parts from reference TRBV11-2 and TRBJ2-7): EAGVAQSPRYKIIEKRQSVAFWCNPISGHATLYWYQQILGQGPKLLIQFQNNGVVDDSQLPKDRFSAERLKGVDSTLKIQPAKLEDSAVYLCASSLVEQGAYEQYFGPGTRLTVT.

The chain employs TRBV18 and TRBJ1-2, with TRBD1 matching 7 bases. With V trimmed by 6 bases and J by 4 bases, 5 bases remained unmatched. CDR3 size: 13 residues. CDR1 KGHSH and CDR2 LQKENI come from the germline V gene. The CDR3 here is CASSPDRAYGYTF. The DNA of the CDR3 is TGTGCCAGCTCTCCCGACAGGGCCTATGGCTACACCTTC.

In this sample, this clone turned up a few times. J is TRBJ1-6 and V is TRBV30, with a tentative D call TRBD1 (5 bases). V was shortened by 8 bases and J by 5 bases, with 10 bases between the two germline ends. The CDR3 is made up of 12 amino acids. Germline V lookup: CDR1 GTSNPN, CDR2 SVGIG (reference sequence). The CDR3 sequence: CAGGVDNSPLHF. CDR3 nucleotides: TGTGCCGGAGGGGTCGATAATTCACCCCTCCACTTT.

Here the CDR3 reads CSASLGGEKLFF. Written as DNA, the CDR3 is TGCAGCGCTTCCTTGGGAGGGGAAAAACTGTTTTTT. The chain employs TRBV29-1 and TRBJ1-4; no definite D call. This CDR3 region has 12 residues. Per germline, CDR1 SQVTM and CDR2 ANQGSEA. Trimming removed 7 bases at V and 8 bases at J, with 14 bases between.

This chain links TRBV5-6 with TRBJ1-2, with 12 bases matching TRBD1. The germline V gene encodes CDR1 SGHDT and CDR2 YYEEEE. This CDR3 comprises 14 residues. The ends lost 5 bases at V and 7 bases at J; junction bases unmatched: 6. As DNA, the CDR3 is TGTGCCAGCAGTTGGGACAGGGGGCGAAGTGGCTACACCTTC. Protein: CASSWDRGRSGYTF.

V usage is TRBV7-9 and J usage is TRBJ1-4; possible D gene TRBD1, 6 bases. Between the trimmed V and J ends, which lost 7 bases and 8 bases, there was a span of 17 bases. The CDR3 sequence is 14 residues long. The germline gives CDR1 SEHNR, CDR2 FQNEAQ (reference sequence). Written as DNA, the CDR3 is TGTGCCAGCACCGCAAATCAGGGGAGAGAAAAACTGTTTTTT. Its protein product is CASTANQGREKLFF.